These 27 T cell receptor beta chains were sequenced from one sample in a study of PD-1 blockade in classical Hodgkin lymphoma. Time point of the sample: cycle 4 day 1 (C4D1), after 5 to 7 weeks of nivolumab. All patients relapsed after autologous stem cell transplantation, and brentuximab vedotin exposure varied. TCRdb's table, derived via immunoSEQ multiplex PCR, lists solely in-frame clones and lacks some. This table holds some 52,000 clones, approximately 89% found once. The sequences come from peripheral blood mononuclear cells (PBMCs), collected before the fourth cycle of nivolumab. The receptor source for this set is a human donor with classical Hodgkin lymphoma.

The rearrangement joins TRBV29-1 to TRBJ1-2, with a weak D call TRBD1 (6 bases). Germline CDR1 reads SQVTM; CDR2 reads ANQGSEA. The CDR3 extends over 12 amino acids. Trimming pared 5 bases from V and 3 bases from J, leaving 10 bases between. CDR3 in amino acids: CSVLGGDYGYTF. The CDR3 nucleotides read TGCAGCGTTCTGGGGGGCGACTATGGCTACACCTTC. Full variable domain (rest looked up from reference TRBV29-1 and TRBJ1-2): SAVISQKPSRDICQRGTSLTIQCQVDSQVTMMFWYRQQPGQSLTLIATANQGSEATYESGFVIDKFPISRPNLTFSTLTVSNMSPEDSSIYLCSVLGGDYGYTFGSGTRLTVV.

The V and J genes are TRBV29-1 and TRBJ2-3; D may be TRBD1 (6 bases). This CDR3 is built from 13 residues. Per the germline V gene, CDR1 is SQVTM and CDR2 is ANQGSEA. V was pared by 4 bases and J by 6 bases, with 14 bases between. CDR3 bases: TGCAGCGTTGGGGGGCGGGTGTTGGATACGCAGTATTTT. Its protein product is CSVGGRVLDTQYF.

The chain joins TRBV28 to TRBJ1-5, with TRBD1 as a possible D gene (5 bases). Germline lookup yields CDR1 MDHEN and CDR2 SYDVKM. This CDR3 has 15 residues. Trimming took 11 bases from V and 3 from J, leaving 20 bases between them. The CDR3 sequence: CASEGSGTVNQPQHF. CDR3 coding DNA: TGTGCCTCCGAAGGGTCAGGGACGGTCAATCAGCCCCAGCATTTT.

V and J are TRBV29-1 and TRBJ1-2; no firm D call. With 0 bases removed from V and 1 base from J, the gap between germline ends came to 6 bases. This CDR3 has 13 amino acids. Looked up from germline, CDR1 is SQVTM and CDR2 is ANQGSEA. In nucleotides, the CDR3 is TGCAGCGTTGAAGACAGAAATAACTATGGCTACACCTTC. Translated, it gives CSVEDRNNYGYTF.

This clone was seen only a few times. The chain combines TRBV15 with TRBJ2-1; no clear D gene. The germline V gene encodes CDR1 LNHNV and CDR2 YYDKDF (reference sequence). This CDR3 spans 17 amino acids. V was pared by 0 bases and J by 0 bases, with 12 bases between. The CDR3 is CATSRDLVSSSYNEQFF. The CDR3 nucleotides are TGTGCCACCAGCAGAGATCTAGTGTCTAGCTCCTACAATGAGCAGTTCTTC.

This chain uses TRBV19 with TRBJ2-3, with D possibly matching TRBD1 (7 bases). Between the trimmed V and J ends, which lost 0 bases and 6 bases, there was a span of 10 bases. The CDR3 length is 14 residues. Per germline, CDR1 LNHDA and CDR2 SQIVND (reference sequence). CDR3: CASSIEEGADTQYF. The CDR3, as DNA: TGTGCCAGTAGTATAGAGGAGGGGGCTGATACGCAGTATTTT.

The chain uses TRBV18 and TRBJ2-3; D remains ambiguous. V was pared by 2 bases and J by 5 bases, with 8 bases between. The CDR3 extends over 13 amino acids. Germline loops: CDR1 KGHSH, CDR2 LQKENI. The CDR3 protein is CASSPDPGDTQYF. The CDR3 region has the DNA TGTGCCAGCTCACCAGACCCGGGAGATACGCAGTATTTT.

The V and J genes are TRBV7-3 and TRBJ1-1, with TRBD1 as a possible D gene (5 bases). The CDR3 spans 13 residues. Germline CDR1 is SGHTA and CDR2 is FQGTGA. V lost 2 bases and J lost 6, with 10 bases in between. The CDR3 protein is CASSLGGDSEAFF. CDR3 coding DNA: TGTGCCAGCAGCTTAGGAGGGGACTCTGAAGCTTTCTTT.

The V gene is TRBV10-1, the J gene TRBJ1-4; no definite D call. Looked up from germline, CDR1 is WNHNN and CDR2 is SYGVQD (reference sequence). The CDR3 length is 13 residues. Trimming removed 8 bases from V and 8 bases from J, with 15 bases in between. CDR3 in DNA: TGCGCCAGCTTTAGATCCCCAGTGGAAAAACTGTTTTTT. Amino acids: CASFRSPVEKLFF.

The V gene is TRBV28, the J gene TRBJ1-1; 7 nucleotides align to TRBD1. V lost 1 base and J lost 5; bases outside the gene matches: 7. CDR1 and CDR2 from the germline V gene are MDHEN and SYDVKM. The length of the CDR3 is 15 residues. In nucleotides, the CDR3 is TGTGCCAGCAGTTTATATCGGACAGGCGGGACTGAAGCTTTCTTT. Translation gives CASSLYRTGGTEAFF. The variable domain in full, with the rest retrieved from reference TRBV28 and TRBJ1-1, is DVKVTQSSRYLVKRTGEKVFLECVQDMDHENMFWYRQDPGLGLRLIYFSYDVKMKEKGDIPEGYSVSREKKERFSLILESASTNQTSMYLCASSLYRTGGTEAFFGQGTRLTVV.

The CDR3, as DNA: TGTGCCAGCCTCGCCGGGACAGGGGGGTATTCACCCCTCCACTTT. This encodes CASLAGTGGYSPLHF. J is TRBJ1-6 and V is TRBV21-1; TRBD1, as called in the table, went unchecked against the DNA. TRBV21-1 is recorded as a pseudogene. This CDR3 region has 15 residues.

The rearrangement uses TRBV27 and TRBJ1-1; D is ambiguous. CDR1 and CDR2 (germline): MNHEY, SMNVEV (reference sequence). The ends were cut back, 5 bases at V and 1 base at J, with 11 bases in the middle. This CDR3 region has 14 residues. The DNA of the CDR3 is TGTGCCAGCAGTCCCGCAGATCGGAACACTGAAGCTTTCTTT. This codes for CASSPADRNTEAFF.

V usage is TRBV5-4 and J usage is TRBJ2-3; 9 bases are shared with TRBD1. The CDR3 totals 13 residues. Per the germline V gene, CDR1 is SGHNT and CDR2 is YYREEE (reference sequence). V shed 4 bases, J shed 5 bases, and the junction held 2 bases outside the gene matches. The CDR3 spells CASSMDRGDTQYF. CDR3 bases: TGTGCCAGCAGCATGGACAGGGGAGATACGCAGTATTTT.

In DNA, the CDR3 is TGTGCCAGCAGTACTATCCCCGGAAAACTGTTTTTT. It codes for CASSTIPGKLFF. The chain recombines TRBV27 with TRBJ1-4; D unclear. In germline, CDR1 is MNHEY, CDR2 SMNVEV (reference sequence). Trimming removed 5 bases from V and 10 bases from J, with 11 bases in between. The CDR3 totals 12 residues.

The chain combines TRBV10-3 with TRBJ1-6, with TRBD1 matching 7 bases. Germline assignment: CDR1 ENHRY and CDR2 SYGVKD. The CDR3 runs to 12 residues. V shed 10 bases, J shed 6 bases, and the junction held 3 bases outside the gene matches. The CDR3 is CATGQVNSPLHF. The CDR3 bases are TGTGCCACCGGACAGGTTAATTCACCCCTCCACTTT.

The chain couples TRBV10-3 to TRBJ2-3, with TRBD2 identical over 12 bases. The ends lost 6 bases at V and 0 bases at J; junction bases unmatched: 7. Germline V gene sequence: CDR1 ENHRY, CDR2 SYGVKD. The CDR3 spans 17 residues. As DNA, the CDR3 is TGTGCCATCAGCGACCGACTAGCGGGGGTTAGCACAGATACGCAGTATTTT. Encoded protein: CAISDRLAGVSTDTQYF.

The table lists this clone with a few counts. The rearrangement joins TRBV7-9 to TRBJ2-7; D gene unclear. Trimming left V 0 bases short and J 1 base short, with 10 bases between. This CDR3 contains 15 residues. Germline V gives CDR1 SEHNR, CDR2 FQNEAQ (reference sequence). As DNA, the CDR3 is TGTGCCAGCAGCTTAGCTCCCGGGCCGTCCTACGAGCAGTACTTC. Protein: CASSLAPGPSYEQYF.

This chain connects TRBV6-6 to TRBJ1-4; D not resolved. CDR1 and CDR2 from the germline V gene are MNHNY and SVGAGI (reference sequence). This CDR3 region has 14 residues. V lost 3 bases and J lost 8, with 13 bases in between. CDR3 residues: CASSYGPNGEKLFF. CDR3 sequence (DNA): TGTGCCAGCAGTTATGGTCCCAACGGAGAAAAACTGTTTTTT.

The count of this clone is one. The rearrangement joins TRBV11-2 to TRBJ1-2; TRBD1 matches 8 bases. Looked up from germline, CDR1 is SGHAT and CDR2 is FQNNGV. The CDR3 has 14 residues. V shed 5 bases and J 5 bases; nucleotides not matched to a gene: 7. The CDR3 spells CASSGRDRKYGYTF. The CDR3 DNA sequence: TGTGCCAGCAGCGGTAGGGACAGGAAGTATGGCTACACCTTC.

This clone has just a few counts. V usage is TRBV5-8 and J usage is TRBJ1-2; D may be TRBD1 (5 bases). V shed 1 base and J shed 1 base, with 11 bases lying between them. The CDR3 sequence is 15 residues long. Germline CDR1 and CDR2: SGHTS and YDEGEE. CDR3: CASSLMDTINYGYTF. In DNA, the CDR3 is TGTGCCAGCAGCTTGATGGACACGATTAACTATGGCTACACCTTC.

The chain couples TRBV10-2 to TRBJ2-1, with D perhaps TRBD1 or TRBD2 (5 bases each). V lost 6 bases and J lost 8, with 20 bases in between. Germline CDR1 WSHSY, CDR2 SAAADI. The CDR3 totals 15 residues. CDR3 coding DNA: TGCGCCAGCAGGAGCCGGGCGGGTCTAGGGGATGAGCAGTTCTTC. Translating it yields CASRSRAGLGDEQFF.

This clone has just one count. The chain recombines TRBV20-1 with TRBJ2-7; D might be TRBD1 (6 bases). Trimming pared 8 bases from V and 3 bases from J, leaving 11 bases between. Germline V lookup: CDR1 DFQATT, CDR2 SNEGSKA (reference sequence). This CDR3 spans 11 amino acids. The CDR3 DNA reads as TGCAGTTACAGGGAGCACTACGAGCAGTACTTC. Residues: CSYREHYEQYF.

This chain uses TRBV10-2 with TRBJ1-1; 7 bases map to TRBD1. In germline, CDR1 is WSHSY, CDR2 SAAADI. Trimming cost V 3 bases and J 8 bases; bases outside gene matches: 0. The CDR3 totals 11 residues. CDR3 DNA: TGCGCCAGCAGTGAAGGGGGCGAAGCTTTCTTT. Translated, it gives CASSEGGEAFF.

The chain links TRBV11-2 to TRBJ2-1; D unclear. CDR3 length: 15 amino acids. V was shortened by 1 base and J by 9 bases, with 16 bases between the two germline ends. Germline CDR1 is SGHAT and CDR2 is FQNNGV. The CDR3 DNA reads TGTGCCAGCAGCTTAGCGGACCAAGGATGGAGTGAGCAGTTCTTC. It codes for CASSLADQGWSEQFF. Variable domain in full (rest from reference TRBV11-2 and TRBJ2-1): EAGVAQSPRYKIIEKRQSVAFWCNPISGHATLYWYQQILGQGPKLLIQFQNNGVVDDSQLPKDRFSAERLKGVDSTLKIQPAKLEDSAVYLCASSLADQGWSEQFFGPGTRLTVL.

This clone has just a few counts. This chain uses TRBV27 with TRBJ2-7; 8 positions agree with TRBD1. In germline, CDR1 is MNHEY, CDR2 SMNVEV (reference sequence). Trimming removed 7 bases from V and 6 bases from J; junction bases left unmatched: 11. This CDR3 spans 14 amino acids. CDR3 sequence reads: CASKVAGGRGEQYF. As DNA, the CDR3 is TGTGCCAGCAAGGTGGCAGGGGGCCGGGGCGAGCAGTACTTC.

The chain links TRBV27 to TRBJ2-7; 16 nucleotides agree with TRBD2. Germline CDR1 is MNHEY and CDR2 is SMNVEV (reference sequence). The CDR3 length is 16 residues. J gave up 4 bases and V 6 bases, and 6 bases lay outside the gene matches. The DNA for the CDR3 is TGTGCCAGCAGGGGACTAGCGGGAGGGCTTTGGTACGAGCAGTACTTC. Translation gives CASRGLAGGLWYEQYF.

The V call is TRBV4-2, the J call TRBJ2-3; D is unclear. The germline gives CDR1 LGHNA, CDR2 YNFKEQ. This CDR3 has 16 amino acids. V was pared by 0 bases and J by 1 base, with 11 bases between. The CDR3 DNA reads as TGTGCCAGCAGCCAAGAGAATCAGCCACGCACAGATACGCAGTATTTT. Translating gives CASSQENQPRTDTQYF.